These 7 T cell receptor beta chains were sequenced from one sample in a study of T cells in Graves' hyperthyroidism and ophthalmopathy. TCR beta CDR3 regions were amplified from RNA. Carried out on the TCR CDR3, a first-round RT-PCR used the HTBI primer set. TCRdb reanalysed the multiplex PCR reads using MiXCR and keeps one entry per CDR3 protein. The data hold some 560,000 distinct CDR3 sequences, with 15% to 18% observed a single time. The sample was blood. All receptors come from a woman in her twenties or thirties with Graves' hyperthyroidism.

This clonotype was observed many times. The CDR3 DNA follows: TGTGCCAGCAGTGATGAGGGAACTAGGAACACCGGGGAGCTGTTTTTT. Its translation: CASSDEGTRNTGELFF. The chain joins TRBV2 to TRBJ2-2, with D perhaps TRBD2 (5 bases). Per the germline V gene, CDR1 is SNHLY and CDR2 is FYNNEI. Trimming left V 3 bases short and J 1 base short, with 12 bases between. CDR3 length equals 16 residues. Using reference TRBV2 and TRBJ2-2 for the parts outside the CDR3, the full variable domain is EPEVTQTPSHQVTQMGQEVILRCVPISNHLYFYWYRQILGQKVEFLVSFYNNEISEKSEIFDDQFSVERPDGSNFTLKIRSTKLEDSAMYFCASSDEGTRNTGELFFGEGSRLTVL.

This clonotype has at least ten counts. V usage is TRBV5-1 and J usage is TRBJ1-2, with a possible D match to TRBD1 (5 bases). The germline V gene encodes CDR1 SGHRS and CDR2 YFSETQ. The CDR3 has 16 residues. V lost 0 bases, J lost 5 bases, and 17 bases lay in between. DNA for the CDR3: TGCGCCAGCAGCTTGGGGCTAGGGGCGATTAATTATGGCTACACCTTC. As protein: CASSLGLGAINYGYTF.

V is TRBV9 and J is TRBJ1-2; D might be TRBD1 (6 bases). Germline-derived CDR1 and CDR2 are SGDLS and YYNGEE. The CDR3 covers 14 residues. V dropped 3 bases and J dropped 1 base, with 10 bases sitting between them. Here the CDR3 reads CASSAGTYNYGYTF. For the CDR3, the DNA is TGTGCCAGCAGCGCCGGGACATATAACTATGGCTACACCTTC.

Only a few counts were recorded for this clonotype. The chain links TRBV6-1 to TRBJ2-7; 7 bases are a match to TRBD2. V lost 2 bases and J lost 6; bases outside the gene matches: 10. Germline V gene lookup returns CDR1 MNHNS and CDR2 SASEGT. CDR3 size: 15 residues. This CDR3 is CASSERAGVRGEQYF. Here the CDR3 DNA reads TGTGCCAGCAGTGAACGGGCGGGAGTCCGGGGCGAGCAGTACTTC.

Here the CDR3 DNA reads TGCAGTGCTAGCACCAGGGGAGAGACCCAGTACTTC. Translation: CSASTRGETQYF. The J gene is TRBJ2-5, the V gene TRBV20-1; a weak D match, TRBD1 (6 bases). The CDR3 is made up of 12 amino acids. The ends were cut back, 3 bases at V and 4 bases at J, with 9 bases in the middle. Per the germline V gene, CDR1 is DFQATT and CDR2 is SNEGSKA (reference sequence).

This clonotype has ten or more counts. This chain uses TRBV20-1 with TRBJ2-1; no clear D gene. V was clipped by 0 bases and J by 0 bases, with 3 bases between them. This CDR3 has 13 amino acids. Germline V gene lookup returns CDR1 DFQATT and CDR2 SNEGSKA (reference sequence). The CDR3 DNA is TGCAGTGCTAGAGAACGCTCCTACAATGAGCAGTTCTTC. It codes for CSARERSYNEQFF.

The chain is built from TRBV6-1 and TRBJ1-4, with D perhaps matching TRBD1 (5 bases). The CDR3 extends over 12 amino acids. CDR1 is MNHNS and CDR2 is SASEGT in the germline V gene. Trimming shortened V by 7 bases and J by 7 bases, and 10 bases separated the two germline ends. CDR3 residues: CASKAGGEKLFF. In nucleotides, the CDR3 is TGTGCCAGCAAAGCTGGGGGTGAAAAACTGTTTTTT.